These 11 T cell receptor beta chains were all obtained from the same sample, sequenced in a study of cytomegalovirus exposure and HLA in healthy donors. PCR used 60 Vbeta primers and 13 Jbeta primers. Only in-frame clones appear in the TCRdb table, and some are missing; sequencing was by immunoSEQ multiplex PCR. The sample holds 140,000 to 150,000 clones, about three quarters seen once. Sequenced input: PBMCs. Source of these receptors: a male donor in good health and CMV-seronegative.

The V gene is TRBV5-1, the J gene TRBJ2-5; D remains unclear. Per germline, CDR1 SGHRS and CDR2 YFSETQ. The germline V and J ends were trimmed by 2 bases and 5 bases, with 10 bases remaining between them. This CDR3 region has 13 residues. Written as DNA, the CDR3 is TGCGCCAGCAGCTTAGACGAGAGGGAGACCCAGTACTTC. Protein product: CASSLDERETQYF. Based on the CDR3 plus reference TRBV5-1 and TRBJ2-5, the full variable domain is KAGVTQTPRYLIKTRGQQVTLSCSPISGHRSVSWYQQTPGQGLQFLFEYFSETQRNKGNFPGRFSGRQFSNSRSEMNVSTLELGDSALYLCASSLDERETQYFGPGTRLLVL.

This chain links TRBV27 with TRBJ1-6; no clear D gene. The CDR3 runs to 16 residues. The germline gives CDR1 MNHEY, CDR2 SMNVEV (reference sequence). Trimming took 3 bases from V and 7 from J, leaving 16 bases between them. The CDR3 region has the DNA TGTGCCAGCAGTTTGCACAGTGCAAGTGGGAATTCACCCCTCCACTTT. It yields the protein CASSLHSASGNSPLHF.

This sequence joins TRBV7-2 and TRBJ1-5, with D tentatively TRBD1 (5 bases). Trimming removed 11 bases from V and 2 bases from J, with 13 bases in between. CDR3 size: 13 residues. Germline V gives CDR1 SGHTA, CDR2 FQGNSA. The DNA for the CDR3 is TGTGCCTCCTCGGAGGGGCGCAATCAGCCCCAGCATTTT. Its translation is CASSEGRNQPQHF.

Regarding this clone: A junction end diverges from the germline sequence, so it may reflect a read error. The genes are TRBV7-9 and TRBJ2-6, with a possible D match to TRBD1 (6 bases). This CDR3 is built from 17 residues. Germline V gene lookup returns CDR1 SEHNR and CDR2 FQNEAQ (reference sequence). This chain's CDR3 is CASSTTLAGAGANGLTF. The CDR3 DNA reads as TGTGCCAGCAGCACAACCTTGGCAGGGGCTGGGGCCAACGGCCTGACTTTC.

Comment on this clone: One junction end disagrees with the germline gene, perhaps due to a read error. The V and J genes are TRBV11-2 and TRBJ1-2, with 7 nucleotides matching TRBD1. CDR3 length: 19 amino acids. Germline V gene lookup returns CDR1 SGHAT and CDR2 FQNNGV. The CDR3 spells CASSLDPGTEPDITYGYTF. The CDR3 nucleotides read TGTGCCAGCAGCCTAGACCCGGGGACAGAGCCCGATATTACCTATGGCTACACCTTC.

This chain joins TRBV7-9 and TRBJ2-5, with 8 bases lining up with TRBD1. The J segment lost 5 bases and the V segment lost 0 bases, leaving 8 bases of the junction unmatched. This CDR3 region has 16 residues. CDR1 SEHNR and CDR2 FQNEAQ come from the germline V gene (reference sequence). Here the CDR3 DNA reads TGTGCCAGCAGCTTAGCTCAGGACAGGGAAGGTGAGACCCAGTACTTC. Translating it yields CASSLAQDREGETQYF.

The sample holds one count of this clone. The J gene is TRBJ2-1, the V gene TRBV27, with a tentative D call TRBD1 (6 bases). V dropped 5 bases and J dropped 0 bases, with 11 bases sitting between them. CDR1 MNHEY and CDR2 SMNVEV come from the germline V gene (reference sequence). The CDR3 length is 15 residues. The CDR3 DNA reads as TGTGCCAGCAGTCGACAGGCGAGCTCCTACAATGAGCAGTTCTTC. It translates to CASSRQASSYNEQFF.

The rearrangement joins TRBV7-9 to TRBJ2-7; 7 nucleotides agree with TRBD2. The ends lost 4 bases at V and 3 bases at J; junction bases unmatched: 21. The length of the CDR3 is 19 residues. Germline values: CDR1 SEHNR, CDR2 FQNEAQ (reference sequence). Here the CDR3 reads CASSSLSGTPTRQDYEQYF. In nucleotides, the CDR3 is TGTGCCAGCAGCTCCCTAAGCGGGACCCCGACCCGACAAGACTACGAGCAGTACTTC. Using reference TRBV7-9 and TRBJ2-7 for the parts outside the CDR3, the full variable domain is DTGVSQNPRHKITKRGQNVTFRCDPISEHNRLYWYRQTLGQGPEFLTYFQNEAQLEKSRLLSDRFSAERPKGSFSTLEIQRTEQGDSAMYLCASSSLSGTPTRQDYEQYFGPGTRLTVT.

The rearrangement joins TRBV7-3 to TRBJ2-5; weak D call: TRBD2 (7 bases). There are 15 residues in the CDR3. V was cut by 5 bases and J by 3 bases, with 16 bases left in between. From germline, CDR1 is SGHTA and CDR2 FQGTGA. CDR3 DNA: TGTGCCAGCAGCGCGGGTGGAGGGGGGGAAGAGACCCAGTACTTC. Protein product: CASSAGGGGEETQYF.

The chain carries TRBV5-5 and TRBJ1-2, with D possibly matching TRBD1 (5 bases). The ends were cut back, 2 bases at V and 4 bases at J, with 9 bases in the middle. The germline V gene encodes CDR1 SGHKS and CDR2 YYEKEE (reference sequence). The CDR3 is 13 amino acids. CDR3 in amino acids: CASSFAGAYGYTF. The CDR3 DNA reads as TGTGCCAGCAGCTTTGCTGGGGCCTATGGCTACACCTTC.

The chain recombines TRBV5-4 with TRBJ1-1; D possibly corresponds to TRBD1 (5 bases). The CDR3 has 14 residues. Germline V gene data show CDR1 as SGHNT and CDR2 as YYREEE (reference sequence). The V gene lost 1 base and the J gene lost 5 bases, with 12 bases spanning the gap. CDR3 sequence (DNA): TGTGCCAGCAGCTTGTTTGGCAGGGAAACTGAAGCTTTCTTT. This gives the protein CASSLFGRETEAFF.